Listed below are T cell receptor beta chains from one sample, sequenced in a study of neoadjuvant anti-PD-1 for oral cavity cancer. Clones were sequenced by immunoSEQ multiplex PCR, and TCRdb holds only the in-frame ones, with some missing. The data show about 37,000 clones, around 40% seen once. The sequences come from tumor tissue, collected after nivolumab (anti-PD-1) treatment. These receptors came from a person aged 40-85 years with oral cavity squamous cell carcinoma. Each CDR3 is given without its conserved first and last residue. Fields, in order: CDR3 protein, CDR3 length, J gene, V gene.

ASSQGMGWETQY,12,TRBJ2-5,TRBV7-9
ASSLGTGGFVGGANVLT,17,TRBJ2-6,TRBV27
ASSGTGQGNTIY,12,TRBJ1-3,TRBV5-6
ASSYPGTGIGGYT,13,TRBJ1-2,TRBV7-9
ASSQGGQGNEKLF,13,TRBJ1-4,TRBV4-2
ALDRLDEKLF,10,TRBJ1-4,TRBV30
ASSLTRVTEAF,11,TRBJ1-1,TRBV6-6
ASSPASGSYEQY,12,TRBJ2-7,TRBV9
ASSLSWLGLRGSNYGYT,17,TRBJ1-2,TRBV28
ASSFGQGFGETQY,13,TRBJ2-5,TRBV5-1
ASSRDLGGGQPQH,13,TRBJ1-5,TRBV5-1
ASSLVGGSYEQY,12,TRBJ2-7,TRBV7-6
ASGGQVNTGELF,12,TRBJ2-2,TRBV14
ASSSRTSGRMYEQY,14,TRBJ2-7,TRBV7-2
ASSQSPGNTGELF,13,TRBJ2-2,TRBV16
TSSQTSRQPTTRCDKNTEAF,20,TRBJ1-1,TRBV1
ASSLANSGFQETQY,14,TRBJ2-5,TRBV5-1
ASSLQYEQY,9,TRBJ2-7,TRBV5-1
ASSLVLGALEQY,12,TRBJ2-7,TRBV7-6
ASGSGAVGSNQPQH,14,TRBJ1-5,TRBV28
ATSRSNSYNEQF,12,TRBJ2-1,TRBV10-2
ASSMDGGVRTDTQY,14,TRBJ2-3,TRBV5-6
ASSIEFEQF,9,TRBJ2-1,TRBV13
ASSLNDGNTIY,11,TRBJ1-3,TRBV7-9
ASSNNPGDEQY,11,TRBJ2-7,TRBV7-8
ASSMLLRTGVSPLH,14,TRBJ1-6,TRBV19
ASSERLAVDTDTQY,14,TRBJ2-3,TRBV9
ASSHRGQRNTEAF,13,TRBJ1-1,TRBV14
ASSPTGPGYEQY,12,TRBJ2-7,TRBV6-5
ASRTPYSGGAF,11,TRBJ1-1,TRBV6-6
ASSPMQNQPQH,11,TRBJ1-5,TRBV16
AWSVSNGWDNTEAF,14,TRBJ1-1,TRBV30
ASRDDNYGYT,10,TRBJ1-2,TRBV2
ASSLESRGGNEQF,13,TRBJ2-1,TRBV5-6
ASSPRRGREKLF,12,TRBJ1-4,TRBV14
ASSYPNSDTQY,11,TRBJ2-3,TRBV6-5
ASSLGIGRGHEQY,13,TRBJ2-7,TRBV7-2
ASRATKNTEAF,11,TRBJ1-1,TRBV6-4
ASSSLAGGPYEQY,13,TRBJ2-7,TRBV27
ASSLGTSNQPQH,12,TRBJ1-5,TRBV5-1
ASSPGQGAYGYT,12,TRBJ1-2,TRBV7-3
ASSGSGNTIY,10,TRBJ1-3,TRBV19
SARQGRYTGELF,12,TRBJ2-2,TRBV29-1
ASSLVGRSDEKLF,13,TRBJ1-4,TRBV5-1
ASSPGDRLDGYT,12,TRBJ1-2,TRBV27
ASSFGVEGGYT,11,TRBJ1-2,TRBV5-4
ASSFDRSPNQPQH,13,TRBJ1-5,TRBV27
ASSPTGGSNQPQH,13,TRBJ1-5,TRBV7-8
ASTPEPTFDYGYT,13,TRBJ1-2,TRBV7-3
ASSLTGAGELF,11,TRBJ2-2,TRBV27